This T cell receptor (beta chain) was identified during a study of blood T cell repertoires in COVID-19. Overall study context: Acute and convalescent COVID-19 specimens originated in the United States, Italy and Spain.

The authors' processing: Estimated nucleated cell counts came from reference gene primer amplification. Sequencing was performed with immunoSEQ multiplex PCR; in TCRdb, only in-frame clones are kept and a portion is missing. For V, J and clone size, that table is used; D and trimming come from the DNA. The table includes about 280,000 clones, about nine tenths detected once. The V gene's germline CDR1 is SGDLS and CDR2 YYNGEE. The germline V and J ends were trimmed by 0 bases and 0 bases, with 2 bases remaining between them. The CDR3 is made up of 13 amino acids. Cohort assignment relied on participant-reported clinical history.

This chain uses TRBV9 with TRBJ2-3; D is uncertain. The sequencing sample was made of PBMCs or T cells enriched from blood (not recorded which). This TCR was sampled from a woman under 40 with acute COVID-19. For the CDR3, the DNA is TGTGCCAGCAGCGTAGCTAGCACAGATACGCAGTATTTT. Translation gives CASSVASTDTQYF.